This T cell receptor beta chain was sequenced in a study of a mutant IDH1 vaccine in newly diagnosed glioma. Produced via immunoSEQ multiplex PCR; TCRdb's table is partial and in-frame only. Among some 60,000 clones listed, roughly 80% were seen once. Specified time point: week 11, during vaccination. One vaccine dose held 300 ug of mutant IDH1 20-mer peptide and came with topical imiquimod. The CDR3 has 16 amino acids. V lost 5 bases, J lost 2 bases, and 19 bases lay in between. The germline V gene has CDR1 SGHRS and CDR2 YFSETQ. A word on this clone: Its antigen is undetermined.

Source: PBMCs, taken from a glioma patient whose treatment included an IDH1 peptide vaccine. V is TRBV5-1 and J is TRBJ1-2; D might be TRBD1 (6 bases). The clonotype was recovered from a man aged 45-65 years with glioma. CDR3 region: CASRRSRGTVNYGYTF. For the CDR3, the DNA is TGCGCCAGCAGGCGAAGTAGGGGGACGGTGAACTATGGCTACACCTTC.